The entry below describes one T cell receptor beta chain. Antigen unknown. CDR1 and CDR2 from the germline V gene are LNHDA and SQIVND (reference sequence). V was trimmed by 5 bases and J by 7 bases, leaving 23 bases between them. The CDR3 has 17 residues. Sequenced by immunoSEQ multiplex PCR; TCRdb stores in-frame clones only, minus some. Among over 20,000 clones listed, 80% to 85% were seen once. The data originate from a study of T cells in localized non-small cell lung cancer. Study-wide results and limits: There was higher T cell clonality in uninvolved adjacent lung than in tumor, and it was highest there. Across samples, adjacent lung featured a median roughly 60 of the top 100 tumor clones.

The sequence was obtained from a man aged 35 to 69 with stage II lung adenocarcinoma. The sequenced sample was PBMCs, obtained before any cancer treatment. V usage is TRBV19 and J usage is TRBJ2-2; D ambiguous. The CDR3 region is CASSSPAARRIGGELFF. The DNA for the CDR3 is TGTGCCAGTAGTTCCCCCGCGGCCCGAAGGATCGGCGGGGAGCTGTTTTTT.